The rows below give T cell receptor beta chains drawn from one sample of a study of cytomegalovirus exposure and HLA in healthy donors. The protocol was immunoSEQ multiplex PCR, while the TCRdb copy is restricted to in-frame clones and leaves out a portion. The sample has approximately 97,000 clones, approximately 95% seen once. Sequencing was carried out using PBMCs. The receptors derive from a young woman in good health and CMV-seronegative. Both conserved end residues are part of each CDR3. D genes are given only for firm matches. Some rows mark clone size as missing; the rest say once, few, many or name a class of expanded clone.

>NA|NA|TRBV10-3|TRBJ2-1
CAIRGRSSYNEQFF
TGTGCCATCAGGGGGAGGAGCTCCTACAATGAGCAGTTCTTC
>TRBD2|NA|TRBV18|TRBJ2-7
CASSLTSGSYEQYF
TGTGCCAGCTCACTCACTAGCGGGAGCTACGAGCAGTACTTC
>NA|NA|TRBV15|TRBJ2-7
CATSRTAGNPYEQYF
TGTGCCACCAGCAGAACGGCAGGGAATCCCTACGAGCAGTACTTC
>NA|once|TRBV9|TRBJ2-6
CASSVQGNGANVLTF
TGTGCCAGCAGCGTACAGGGCAACGGGGCCAACGTCCTGACTTTC
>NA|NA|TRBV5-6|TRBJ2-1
CASSPQGPIDNEQFF
TGTGCCAGCAGCCCTCAGGGGCCCATTGACAATGAGCAGTTCTTC
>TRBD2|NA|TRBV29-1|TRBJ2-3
CSSIAGGTFTDTQYF
TGCAGCTCAATAGCGGGGGGCACATTCACAGATACGCAGTATTTT
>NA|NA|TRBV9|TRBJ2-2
CASRALEGGAPGELFF
TGTGCCAGCAGAGCTCTTGAGGGGGGGGCCCCCGGGGAGCTGTTTTTT
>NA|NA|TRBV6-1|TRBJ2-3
CASSGGAGARETQYF
TGTGCCAGCAGTGGAGGCGCGGGGGCCCGGGAGACGCAGTATTTT
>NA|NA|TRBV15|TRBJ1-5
CATSRDRGVNQPQHF
TGTGCCACCAGCAGAGATCGGGGGGTAAATCAGCCCCAGCATTTT
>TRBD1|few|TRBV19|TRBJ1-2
CASSRDRGGYTF
TGTGCCAGTAGCCGGGACAGGGGTGGCTACACCTTC
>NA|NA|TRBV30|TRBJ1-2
CAWNWESLFDGYTF
TGTGCCTGGAACTGGGAGTCGCTTTTTGATGGCTACACCTTC
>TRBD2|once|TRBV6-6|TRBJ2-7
CASSYSTSRTYEQYF
TGTGCCAGCAGTTACTCGACTAGCCGAACCTACGAGCAGTACTTC
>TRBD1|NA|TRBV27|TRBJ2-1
CASSLSLGVGGNEQFF
TGTGCCAGCAGTTTATCTCTGGGAGTAGGGGGCAACGAGCAGTTCTTC
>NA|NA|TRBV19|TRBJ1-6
CASSIDPAPTVTNSPLHF
TGTGCCAGTAGTATTGACCCCGCGCCTACAGTAACAAATTCACCCCTCCACTTT
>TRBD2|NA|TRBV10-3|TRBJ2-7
CAIRASGQTYEQYF
TGTGCCATCAGGGCTAGCGGCCAGACCTACGAGCAGTACTTC
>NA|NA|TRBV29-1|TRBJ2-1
CSVVGRGSNEQFF
TGCAGCGTTGTTGGGCGGGGCAGCAATGAGCAGTTCTTC
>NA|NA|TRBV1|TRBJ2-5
CTSSQLIMGLLAGELQETQYF
TGCACCAGCAGCCAACTAATAATGGGGTTACTAGCGGGAGAACTCCAAGAGACCCAGTACTTC
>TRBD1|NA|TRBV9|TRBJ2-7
CASSPRGQGSYEQYF
TGTGCCAGCAGCCCCCGGGGACAGGGGTCCTACGAGCAGTACTTC
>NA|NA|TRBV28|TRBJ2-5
CASSSFGTQETQYF
TGTGCCAGCAGTTCTTTTGGCACCCAAGAGACCCAGTACTTC
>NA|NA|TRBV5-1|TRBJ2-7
CASATAETSYEQYF
TGCGCCAGCGCCACGGCAGAGACTTCCTACGAGCAGTACTTC
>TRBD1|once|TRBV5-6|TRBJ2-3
CASSPGTGLADTQYF
TGTGCCAGCAGCCCCGGGACAGGGTTAGCAGATACGCAGTATTTT
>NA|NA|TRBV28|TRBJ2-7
CASSRGGTSYEQYF
TGTGCCAGCAGTCGCGGAGGTACCTCCTACGAGCAGTACTTC
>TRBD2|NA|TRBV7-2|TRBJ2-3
CASSSGLAGVTDTQYF
TGTGCCAGCAGCTCCGGACTAGCGGGAGTCACAGATACGCAGTATTTT
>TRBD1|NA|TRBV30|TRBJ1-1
CAWTDREAEAFF
TGTGCCTGGACCGACAGGGAAGCTGAAGCTTTCTTT
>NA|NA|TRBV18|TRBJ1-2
CASSLIPTGNGYTF
TGTGCCAGCTCACTCATCCCTACAGGGAACGGCTACACCTTC
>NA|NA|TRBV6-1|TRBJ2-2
CASARDGGTGELFF
TGTGCCAGCGCGCGGGACGGGGGCACCGGGGAGCTGTTTTTT
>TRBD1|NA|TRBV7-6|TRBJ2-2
CASSFGTDTGELFF
TGTGCCAGCAGCTTTGGGACAGACACCGGGGAGCTGTTTTTT
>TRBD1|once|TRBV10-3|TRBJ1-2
CAISGTRRRLQGEGVYGYTF
TGTGCCATCAGCGGAACCCGAAGACGACTACAGGGGGAGGGAGTCTATGGCTACACCTTC
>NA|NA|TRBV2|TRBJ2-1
CASSGTDYPMYNEQFF
TGTGCCAGCAGTGGGACCGACTACCCAATGTACAATGAGCAGTTCTTC
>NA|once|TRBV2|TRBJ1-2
CASSERGPKFYGYTF
TGTGCCAGCAGTGAACGAGGGCCCAAATTCTATGGCTACACCTTC
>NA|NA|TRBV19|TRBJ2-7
CASSIDGQPSYEQYF
TGTGCCAGTAGTATAGATGGACAGCCGTCCTACGAGCAGTACTTC
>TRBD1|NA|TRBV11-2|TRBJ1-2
CASKQGGYGYTF
TGTGCCAGCAAACAGGGGGGCTATGGCTACACCTTC
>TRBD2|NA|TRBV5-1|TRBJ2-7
CASSRTSGREQYF
TGCGCCAGCAGTCGGACTAGCGGCCGCGAGCAGTACTTC
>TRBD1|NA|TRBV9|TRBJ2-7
CASSAGQATYEQYF
TGTGCCAGCAGCGCGGGACAGGCCACCTACGAGCAGTACTTC
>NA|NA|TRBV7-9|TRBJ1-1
CASRLQGMNTEAFF
TGTGCCAGCAGACTTCAGGGGATGAACACTGAAGCTTTCTTT
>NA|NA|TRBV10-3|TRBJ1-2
CAISEPTGPYTF
TGTGCCATCAGTGAGCCGACAGGTCCCTACACCTTC
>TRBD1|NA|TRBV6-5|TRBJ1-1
CASSHRGLGNTEAFF
TGTGCCAGCAGCCACAGGGGGCTCGGGAACACTGAAGCTTTCTTT